This T cell receptor beta chain was sequenced in a study of CD8 T cells in Susac syndrome. Germline V gene data show CDR1 as LNHDA and CDR2 as SQIVND (reference sequence). The CDR3 has 16 amino acids. V was clipped by 7 bases and J by 2 bases, with 18 bases between them. The T cells that were sequenced for TCR beta were CD8+ and CD4+ cells from blood. In the case of this clonotype: Its antigen is currently unknown.

Study results and limitations: The number of individuals included in the study's TCR sequencing and HLA analysis was acknowledged as relatively small.

RNA in amounts of roughly 0.5 to 1 ug was reverse transcribed with random hexamers. By means of immunoSEQ multiplex PCR, TCR beta CDR3 spanning 54 Vbeta and 13 Jbeta underwent amplification. TCRdb analysed the immunoSEQ multiplex PCR reads with MiXCR anew, one entry per CDR3 protein. Found here are about 300,000 distinct CDR3 sequences, about 82% of them singletons; the top ten hold around 0.2%. Sequenced input: CD8+ T cells from PBMCs. This TCR was sampled from a human donor with multiple sclerosis. This rearrangement joins TRBV19 to TRBJ2-1, with a possible D match to TRBD2 (6 bases). CDR3 sequence (DNA): TGTGCCAGTACCGCCACGGGCGGGATAACCTACAATGAGCAGTTCTTC. Translating it yields CASTATGGITYNEQFF.